Included here is one TCR beta chain sequence, with context. Authors' processing steps: Estimation of nucleated cell counts relied on the amplification of reference gene primers. Generated by immunoSEQ multiplex PCR, the TCRdb table keeps only in-frame clones and is missing some. The V and J calls and clone size were taken over from that table, and D and trimming were inferred from the DNA. The sample has about 100,000 clones; 75% to 90% are singletons. Germline V gene data show CDR1 as KGHSH and CDR2 as LQKENI. The CDR3 contains 19 residues. Trimming cost V 2 bases and J 2 bases, with 23 bases left between them. The source of the sample is a study of blood T cell repertoires in COVID-19. Across the whole study: The samples span acute and convalescent COVID-19 from the United States, Italy and Spain. T cells, B-cell-depleted T cells, or PBMCs provided the cDNA or gDNA that served as material.

The chain is built from TRBV18 and TRBJ2-3, with TRBD1 as a possible D gene (5 bases). This TCR derives from a man of 80 years or more with acute or convalescent COVID-19. The specimen sequenced was peripheral blood. CDR3 sequence: CASSPVPIDSPPPTDTQYF. DNA of the CDR3: TGTGCCAGCTCACCAGTTCCCATAGACAGTCCGCCCCCCACAGATACGCAGTATTTT.